This T cell receptor beta chain was observed in a study of CD8+CD57+ T cells in acquired aplastic anemia. Germline lookup yields CDR1 LNHDA and CDR2 SQIVND (reference sequence). Losses at the gene ends were 3 bases for V and 2 bases for J; bases not matched to a gene: 6. There are 15 residues in the CDR3. Genomic DNA was employed as the template in profiling TCR beta VDJ and CDR3. Each CDR3 protein is one row after TCRdb ran MiXCR on the reads. The repertoire holds around 180,000 distinct CDR3 sequences, with roughly 64% as singletons. The V call is TRBV19, the J call TRBJ1-1; 7 nucleotides align to TRBD1. The receptor's source is a human donor with severe aplastic anemia or a healthy control (not recorded which). The sequenced sample consisted of sorted CD4+, CD8+, or CD8+CD57+ T cells (not recorded which) from PBMCs. The CDR3 here is CASSIGTERNTEAFF. As DNA, the CDR3 is TGTGCCAGTAGTATCGGGACAGAGCGTAACACTGAAGCTTTCTTT.